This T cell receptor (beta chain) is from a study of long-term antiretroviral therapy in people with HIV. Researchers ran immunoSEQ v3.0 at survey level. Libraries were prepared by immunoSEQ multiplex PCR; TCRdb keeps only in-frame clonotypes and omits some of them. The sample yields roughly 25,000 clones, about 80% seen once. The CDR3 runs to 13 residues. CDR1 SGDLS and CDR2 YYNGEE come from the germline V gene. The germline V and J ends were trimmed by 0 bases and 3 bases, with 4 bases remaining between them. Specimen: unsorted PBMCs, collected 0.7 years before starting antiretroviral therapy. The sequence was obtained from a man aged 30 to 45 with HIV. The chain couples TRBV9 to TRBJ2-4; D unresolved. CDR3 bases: TGTGCCAGCAGCGTAGAAGGCAAAAACATTCAGTACTTC. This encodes CASSVEGKNIQYF.